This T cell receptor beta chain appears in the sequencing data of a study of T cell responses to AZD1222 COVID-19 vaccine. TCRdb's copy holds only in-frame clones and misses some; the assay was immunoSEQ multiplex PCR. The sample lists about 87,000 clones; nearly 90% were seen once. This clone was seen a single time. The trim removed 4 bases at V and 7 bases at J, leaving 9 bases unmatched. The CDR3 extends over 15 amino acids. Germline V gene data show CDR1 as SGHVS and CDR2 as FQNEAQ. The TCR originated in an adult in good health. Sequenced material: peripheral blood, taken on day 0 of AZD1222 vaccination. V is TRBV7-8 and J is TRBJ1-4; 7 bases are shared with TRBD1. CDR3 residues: CASSSTGFGGEKLFF. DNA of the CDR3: TGTGCCAGCAGCTCGACAGGGTTCGGGGGTGAAAAACTGTTTTTT.